A single sample gave rise to the 12 T cell receptor beta chains below, sequenced in a study of cytomegalovirus exposure and HLA in healthy donors. PCR involved 60 Vbeta and 13 Jbeta primers. The repertoire was sequenced with immunoSEQ multiplex PCR; TCRdb's copy has only in-frame clones and lacks some. The sample consists of 81,000 or so clones, roughly 77% of them appearing once. The sample taken for sequencing was PBMCs. The receptors shown here come from a man in his 60s in good health and CMV-seronegative.

This sequence joins TRBV7-9 and TRBJ1-2; 11 bases align to TRBD1. From germline, CDR1 is SEHNR and CDR2 FQNEAQ (reference sequence). Unmatched junction bases numbered 1, after V lost 3 bases and J lost 1 base. The CDR3 runs 15 residues. CDR3 bases: TGTGCCAGCAGCTTGGGACAGGGGGTTAACTATGGCTACACCTTC. Translated, it gives CASSLGQGVNYGYTF.

This clone was counted only a few times. V gene TRBV30 combines with J gene TRBJ1-5; D gene ambiguous. From germline, CDR1 is GTSNPN and CDR2 SVGIG (reference sequence). The CDR3 consists of 14 residues. Trimming left V 0 bases short and J 4 bases short, with 10 bases between. In DNA, the CDR3 is TGTGCCTGGAGTGTACCCAGGCTTAATCAGCCCCAGCATTTT. This gives the protein CAWSVPRLNQPQHF.

The gene calls are TRBV10-2 and TRBJ2-7; TRBD1 matches at 7 bases. Germline V gene sequence: CDR1 WSHSY, CDR2 SAAADI. The CDR3 totals 13 residues. The trim removed 5 bases at V and 2 bases at J, leaving 3 bases unmatched. DNA for the CDR3: TGCGCCAGCAGTCAGGGGGAGACCTACGAGCAGTACTTC. It is translated as CASSQGETYEQYF.

The CDR3 bases are TGTGCCAGTAGTATAGAACTAGCGGGGGGGGCAGATACGCAGTATTTT. It translates to CASSIELAGGADTQYF. This chain connects TRBV19 to TRBJ2-3; 13 nucleotides match TRBD2. Germline lookup yields CDR1 LNHDA and CDR2 SQIVND (reference sequence). V shed 0 bases, J shed 4 bases, and the junction held 1 base outside the gene matches. This CDR3 spans 16 amino acids.

The rearrangement uses TRBV7-2 and TRBJ2-5; 7 bases match TRBD2. The ends lost 5 bases at V and 3 bases at J; junction bases unmatched: 3. The CDR3 is 13 amino acids. Germline assignment: CDR1 SGHTA and CDR2 FQGNSA. The CDR3 is CASSVGGEETQYF. The DNA for the CDR3 is TGTGCCAGCAGCGTTGGGGGGGAAGAGACCCAGTACTTC. The entire variable domain, with the rest obtained from reference TRBV7-2 and TRBJ2-5, is as follows: GAGVSQSPSNKVTEKGKDVELRCDPISGHTALYWYRQSLGQGLEFLIYFQGNSAPDKSGLPSDRFSAERTGGSVSTLTIQRTQQEDSAVYLCASSVGGEETQYFGPGTRLLVL.

V usage is TRBV4-2 and J usage is TRBJ2-3; weak D call: TRBD2 (6 bases). The CDR3 is 19 residues long. From germline, CDR1 is LGHNA and CDR2 YNFKEQ. Trimming stripped 0 bases from V and 1 base from J, with 20 bases between. CDR3 coding DNA: TGTGCCAGCAGCCAAGACGGGTGGGGGAGAGGCGGGGGCACAGATACGCAGTATTTT. Its protein product is CASSQDGWGRGGGTDTQYF.

V and J are TRBV10-3 and TRBJ2-5; D call uncertain. The V gene lost 3 bases and the J gene lost 10 bases, with 15 bases spanning the gap. CDR1 is ENHRY and CDR2 is SYGVKD in the germline V gene. The CDR3 contains 13 residues. CDR3 in amino acids: CAISEVHSQDQYF. Here the CDR3 DNA reads TGTGCCATCAGTGAAGTCCACTCTCAGGACCAGTACTTC.

In this sample, this clone turned up a few times. The V and J genes are TRBV7-9 and TRBJ2-7; a possible D gene is TRBD2 (7 bases). Trimming pared 4 bases from V and 6 bases from J, leaving 13 bases between. The CDR3 is made up of 13 amino acids. Looked up from germline, CDR1 is SEHNR and CDR2 is FQNEAQ (reference sequence). The CDR3 loop reads CASSSGGPGEQYF. CDR3 DNA: TGTGCCAGCAGCTCCGGGGGGCCCGGCGAGCAGTACTTC.

This clone has a handful of counts. The V and J genes are TRBV7-8 and TRBJ1-2; D gene unclear. V was shortened by 4 bases and J by 2 bases, with 11 bases between the two germline ends. Germline V gives CDR1 SGHVS, CDR2 FQNEAQ. The CDR3 runs 14 residues. The CDR3 DNA reads TGTGCCAGCAGCTCTATTTCGTCCAACTATGGCTACACCTTC. Residues: CASSSISSNYGYTF.

This clone came up once. This rearrangement joins TRBV4-2 to TRBJ1-5; D unresolved. The V and J ends lost 5 bases and 3 bases respectively, with 14 bases between them. The CDR3 loop spans 15 amino acids. Germline V gives CDR1 LGHNA, CDR2 YNFKEQ. The DNA for the CDR3 is TGTGCCAGCAGCTTCAATAGGGAGTTCAATCAGCCCCAGCATTTT. Translated: CASSFNREFNQPQHF.

The chain couples TRBV9 to TRBJ2-7, with 9 bases fitting TRBD1. Trimming at V came to 4 bases and at J to 6 bases, leaving 14 bases not matched to a gene. Germline V gene sequence: CDR1 SGDLS, CDR2 YYNGEE. There are 16 residues in the CDR3. DNA of the CDR3: TGTGCCAGCAGCCGAACAGGGGGCCAAGCCGCCGGCGAGCAGTACTTC. Translating gives CASSRTGGQAAGEQYF.

This clone was observed a single time. This chain links TRBV27 with TRBJ2-1; 11 nucleotides agree with TRBD2. The CDR3 has 17 residues. The germline V gene encodes CDR1 MNHEY and CDR2 SMNVEV (reference sequence). V was pared by 4 bases and J by 7 bases, with 12 bases of the junction left unmatched. This CDR3 reads CASSYPYSGGAGNEQFF. CDR3 bases: TGTGCCAGCAGTTACCCTTATAGCGGGGGGGCGGGTAATGAGCAGTTCTTC.